This T cell receptor beta chain was sequenced during a study of OX40 agonist ivuxolimab in advanced cancers. As for the study in general: Patients were infused with ivuxolimab every 2 weeks at 0.01 to 10 mg/kg.

TCRdb's copy holds only in-frame clones and misses some; the assay was immunoSEQ multiplex PCR. The sample shows around 44,000 clones, 86% of them seen only once. The CDR3 spans 16 residues. The trim removed 5 bases at V and 3 bases at J, leaving 8 bases unmatched. CDR1 and CDR2 from the germline V gene are MGHRA and YSYEKL. This clone was found once. This sample comprised CD4+ or CD8+ T cells sorted from blood, obtained in a trial of the OX40 agonist ivuxolimab. This TCR was recovered from an adult with an advanced solid tumor such as melanoma, head and neck, liver or kidney cancer. The chain combines TRBV4-1 with TRBJ2-3; 10 bases align to TRBD1. This CDR3 reads CASSVRDRGATDTQYF. For the CDR3, the DNA is TGCGCCAGCAGCGTCCGGGACAGGGGAGCGACAGATACGCAGTATTTT.